This T cell receptor (beta chain) stems from a study of T cell responses to AZD1222 COVID-19 vaccine (dated by TCRdb to 2020 to 2023). For the wider study: TCR sequencing covered more than 230 trial participants: around 210 given two doses of AZD1222 and around 26 given two doses of MenACWY control vaccine. Enrollment into the trials was organized by age into subgroups of 18-55, 56-69 and 70-plus years, and those subgroups contained roughly 140, 27 and 60 TCR-sequenced participants, respectively.

Details on this clone: Its antigen target is currently unknown. No base-level quality is on record; no much larger clone is a single base apart.

What this sample's time point label stands for: about 28 days (+/-7) after the second vaccine dose. AZD1222 recipients given second doses at about 4 weeks or at about 12 weeks were pooled, since spike-specific TCR depth and breadth were not found to differ between the two schedules. Vaccinee samples were obtained from the UK trials COV001 and COV002, which included a single-blind randomized controlled phase 2/3 trial of AZD1222 (ChAdOx1 nCoV-19) in healthy adults. Trial participant PBMC samples were collected at day 0 and day 28 after the second dose for TCRbeta chain sequencing. The CDR3 regions of human TCRbeta chains were analyzed by immunosequencing. Under the source paper's analysis protocol: Repertoire TCRs were matched against a reference library of SARS-CoV-2-specific TCRs generated with the MIRA antigen-specificity platform. Breadth meant the fraction of unique TCRs that were SARS-CoV-2-associated, whereas depth meant the fraction of total T cells that were SARS-CoV-2-associated. Using the MIRA data, each spike-specific TCR was assigned both to the spike region to which the TCR was reactive and to a CD4 or CD8 class. Log10-transformed breadth and depth values were compared by one-way ANOVA with Sidak's multiple comparisons tests. TCRdb retrieved this table from immuneACCESS and kept in-frame rearrangements only. Not all clones are present; in checked studies, unresolved V genes account for under half, and no reason is known for the remainder. That table supplies the V and J calls and clone size; D and trimming were determined from the DNA. The sample yields fewer than 200,000 clones; 88% were counted once. The ten biggest clones cover roughly a quarter of the sample.

V is cut back by 0 bases and J by 0 bases, with 9 bases in the junction unmatched. CDR1 and CDR2, per the germline V gene (reference sequence), are MNHEY and SMNVEV. Including cysteine and phenylalanine, the CDR3 has 18 amino acids. Here the CDR3 DNA is all that survives: 54 bases in frame from base 1. Overall results and qualifications from the work: Reportedly, close to half of the unique spike-specific TCRs recognized epitopes lying outside the regions that are mutated in the B.1.351 and B.1.1.7 variants. Spike-specific TCR breadth and depth rose significantly after two AZD1222 doses compared with day 0 and with MenACWY recipients. Conclusions about previously exposed vaccinees are limited because only a handful of AZD1222 recipients were SARS-CoV-2 seropositive at baseline. No day 14 peak-response samples were available, so repertoires were characterized only after the peak T cell response. In the small 56-69-year group, the increase in depth fell short of significance, most likely because of low power. Participants were mostly white British and included more females than males, and it was suggested by the authors that clonal diversity may have been underestimated. CD4 TCRs associated with the vaccine covered the entire spike protein, and the dominant responses were in regions 160-218 and 743-854.

Rearrangement joined TRBV27 to TRBJ2-3, and 7 junctional nucleotides match TRBD2. The specimen was peripheral blood, collected 28 days after the second AZD1222 dose. The sequence was collected from an adult who received the AZD1222 COVID-19 vaccine. Here is the DNA: TGTGCCAGCAGTTTATCCTCGCATCGAGCGGGGAGCACAGATACGCAGTATTTT. This encodes CASSLSSHRAGSTDTQYF.